A single sample is the source of the 10 T cell receptor beta chains below, sequenced in a study of T cell responses to AZD1222 COVID-19 vaccine. The table came from immunoSEQ multiplex PCR; TCRdb's copy has only in-frame clones and leaves some out. The repertoire holds 250,000 to 300,000 clones, 90% to 95% seen once, with about 0.5% in the top ten. Sequencing used peripheral blood, obtained 28 days after the second AZD1222 dose. All receptors come from an adult who received the AZD1222 COVID-19 vaccine.

The chain links TRBV7-9 to TRBJ1-6; D uncertain. CDR1 SEHNR and CDR2 FQNEAQ come from the germline V gene (reference sequence). V lost 1 base, J lost 13 bases, and 11 bases lay in between. The CDR3 is made up of 13 amino acids. The CDR3 sequence is CASSLVGPVPLHF. Written as DNA, the CDR3 is TGTGCCAGCAGCTTAGTTGGACCTGTGCCCCTCCACTTT.

The chain carries TRBV5-1 and TRBJ1-2; 10 nucleotides match TRBD1. Germline V gene sequence: CDR1 SGHRS, CDR2 YFSETQ. Losses at the gene ends were 4 bases for V and 8 bases for J; bases not matched to a gene: 11. The CDR3 is 15 amino acids. The CDR3 sequence is CASSASLTGGQGYTF. The CDR3 nucleotides are TGCGCCAGCAGCGCGAGTTTGACAGGGGGCCAGGGCTACACCTTC.

This chain links TRBV7-2 with TRBJ2-1; 12 bases are shared with TRBD2. The CDR3 is 18 residues long. The germline V gene encodes CDR1 SGHTA and CDR2 FQGNSA. V shed 5 bases, J shed 4 bases, and the junction held 12 bases outside the gene matches. The CDR3 nucleotides are TGTGCCAGCAGCCTCGGACTAGCGGGATACAACTATTACAATGAGCAGTTCTTC. Residues: CASSLGLAGYNYYNEQFF.

V gene TRBV14 combines with J gene TRBJ1-2; 10 positions agree with TRBD1. The CDR3 runs 17 residues. V lost 4 bases and J lost 6; bases outside the gene matches: 14. Germline CDR1 and CDR2: SGHDN and FVKESK. The CDR3 DNA follows: TGTGCCAGCAGCCGCCAACCGGGACAGGGGACCTCGGATGGCTACACCTTC. Translated: CASSRQPGQGTSDGYTF.

J is TRBJ2-3 and V is TRBV2; 9 bases are shared with TRBD2. CDR3 length: 15 residues. The trim removed 3 bases at V and 5 bases at J, leaving 6 bases unmatched. Germline V gene lookup returns CDR1 SNHLY and CDR2 FYNNEI. The CDR3 nucleotides read TGTGCCAGCAGTGAGGCGCTAGCGGGGATAGATACGCAGTATTTT. Residues: CASSEALAGIDTQYF.

CDR3 loop: CASSEGPPTAKNIQYF. DNA for the CDR3: TGTGCCAGCAGCGAAGGACCGCCGACAGCCAAAAACATTCAGTACTTC. The chain couples TRBV9 to TRBJ2-4; no reliable D call. The CDR3 loop spans 16 amino acids. V lost 3 bases and J 0 bases, leaving 13 bases between the germline ends. Germline values: CDR1 SGDLS, CDR2 YYNGEE.

This chain's CDR3 is CASSQSMGGYTF. The CDR3 coding sequence is TGTGCCAGCAGCCAATCGATGGGTGGCTACACCTTC. The chain employs TRBV3-1 (or the pseudogene TRBV3-2) and TRBJ1-2; the D is unclear. The germline V and J ends were trimmed by 2 bases and 7 bases, with 8 bases remaining between them. The CDR3 consists of 12 residues. From germline, CDR1 is LGHDT and CDR2 YNNKEL (reference sequence).

This clone was counted a few times. V gene TRBV2 combines with J gene TRBJ1-6, with 10 bases fitting TRBD1. The CDR3 is 14 amino acids. Germline values: CDR1 SNHLY, CDR2 FYNNEI. The V and J ends lost 6 bases and 11 bases, in that order; junction bases with no gene match: 7. The CDR3 DNA reads TGTGCCAGCAGGCTGACAGGGGGCAGGGCACCCCTCCACTTT. This translates into CASRLTGGRAPLHF.

The chain recombines TRBV28 with TRBJ1-2; 9 bases are a match to TRBD1. Germline V gene lookup returns CDR1 MDHEN and CDR2 SYDVKM. This CDR3 comprises 15 residues. The V and J ends lost 6 bases and 3 bases, in that order; junction bases with no gene match: 8. CDR3 amino acids: CASRGIQGAHYGYTF. The CDR3 DNA reads TGTGCCAGCAGAGGCATACAGGGGGCTCACTATGGCTACACCTTC.

The chain employs TRBV19 and TRBJ1-2; no reliable D call. Trimming cost V 4 bases and J 8 bases, with 23 bases left between them. CDR1 is LNHDA and CDR2 is SQIVND in the germline V gene (reference sequence). The CDR3 has 16 amino acids. CDR3 region: CASSNPERPRFGGYTF. CDR3 nucleotides: TGTGCCAGTAGTAACCCCGAACGGCCCAGATTCGGCGGCTACACCTTC.